What follows are 30 T cell receptor beta chains derived from one specimen sequenced in a study of shared clonotypes between healthy human individuals. Libraries were prepared by immunoSEQ multiplex PCR; TCRdb keeps only in-frame clonotypes and omits some of them. The table has nearly 1 million clones, 70% to 85% seen once; the top ten hold around 1.4%. Source material: memory CD4+ T cells sorted from blood. The subset denotes: CD45RA-negative fraction. The origin of the receptors is a man between 18 and 35 years old in good health.

The rearrangement uses TRBV25-1 and TRBJ1-2; D ambiguous. V dropped 4 bases and J dropped 6 bases, with 9 bases sitting between them. Germline values: CDR1 MGHDK, CDR2 SYGVNS. This CDR3 is 12 amino acids long. CDR3 bases: TGTGCCAGCAGTGCCTCTGTGGATGGCTACACCTTC. Protein sequence: CASSASVDGYTF.

The chain recombines TRBV7-6 with TRBJ2-5; maybe TRBD1 (5 bases). The V and J ends lost 0 bases and 2 bases respectively, with 10 bases between them. The germline CDR1 and CDR2 sequences are SGHVS and FNYEAQ. The CDR3 spans 15 residues. Here the CDR3 reads CASSLARTNQETQYF. In DNA form, the CDR3 reads TGTGCCAGCAGCTTAGCGCGGACAAATCAAGAGACCCAGTACTTC. The full variable domain, in which reference TRBV7-6 and TRBJ2-5 provide the parts outside the CDR3, is GAGVSQSPRYKVTKRGQDVALRCDPISGHVSLYWYRQALGQGPEFLTYFNYEAQQDKSGLPNDRFSAERPEGSISTLTIQRTEQRDSAMYRCASSLARTNQETQYFGPGTRLLVL.

This clone was seen a single time. The chain carries TRBV6-1 and TRBJ1-1; 9 nucleotides line up with TRBD1. The CDR3 is made up of 14 amino acids. Germline V gene lookup returns CDR1 MNHNS and CDR2 SASEGT. After removal of 6 bases from V and 4 bases from J, the junction contained 6 bases not matched to a gene. The CDR3 spells CASRGTGWSTEAFF. CDR3 DNA: TGTGCCAGCAGGGGGACAGGGTGGAGCACTGAAGCTTTCTTT.

This chain joins TRBV10-3 and TRBJ2-7, with 9 bases fitting TRBD2. This CDR3 has 15 residues. V trimming: 10 bases; J trimming: 0 bases; junction bases outside the gene matches: 10. Germline CDR1 ENHRY, CDR2 SYGVKD. CDR3 region: CATQPTSGSSYEQYF. As DNA, the CDR3 is TGTGCCACTCAACCGACTAGCGGAAGCTCCTACGAGCAGTACTTC.

This sequence joins TRBV13 and TRBJ2-2; D remains ambiguous. The CDR3 covers 18 residues. V gave up 1 base and J gave up 1 base, with 16 bases separating them. Germline CDR1 is PRHDT and CDR2 is FYEKMQ (reference sequence). CDR3 sequence: CASSLVLERFGNTGELFF. CDR3 DNA sequence: TGTGCCAGCAGCTTAGTGTTAGAGCGTTTCGGGAACACCGGGGAGCTGTTTTTT.

V usage is TRBV6-1 and J usage is TRBJ1-2; 8 nucleotides line up with TRBD1. Germline V gene data show CDR1 as MNHNS and CDR2 as SASEGT. J gave up 4 bases and V 8 bases, and 9 bases lay outside the gene matches. The CDR3 length is 14 residues. DNA of the CDR3: TGTGCCAGCTCTTCTGGGGACAGGTCCTATGGCTACACCTTC. Amino acids: CASSSGDRSYGYTF.

CDR3: CASSVDRGNYGYTF. The DNA for the CDR3 is TGTGCCAGCAGCGTAGACAGGGGGAACTATGGCTACACCTTC. V usage is TRBV7-2 and J usage is TRBJ1-2; TRBD1 matches 9 bases. Germline CDR1 is SGHTA and CDR2 is FQGNSA. V lost 5 bases and J lost 2; bases outside the gene matches: 3. The CDR3 length is 14 residues.

A remark on this clone: Other DNA sequences in this specimen translate into the identical CDR3. The chain carries TRBV5-1 and TRBJ2-5; D gene unclear. The germline V gene encodes CDR1 SGHRS and CDR2 YFSETQ. The CDR3 has 13 residues. V was shortened by 3 bases and J by 4 bases, with 10 bases between the two germline ends. CDR3 amino acids: CASSSSPTETQYF. The DNA for the CDR3 is TGCGCCAGCAGCTCGTCACCGACAGAGACCCAGTACTTC.

This clone has only one observation. The gene calls are TRBV30 and TRBJ1-2; D is uncertain. The germline CDR1 and CDR2 sequences are GTSNPN and SVGIG (reference sequence). CDR3 length: 13 amino acids. DNA for the CDR3: TGTTGTACAGCGGGAAAACCTAACTATGGCTACACCTTC. Translated, it gives CCTAGKPNYGYTF.

The DNA for the CDR3 is TGCGCCAGCAGCCAAGAGAGGACCCTAGGTGGAAACACCATATATTTT. As protein: CASSQERTLGGNTIYF. The V and J genes are TRBV4-1 and TRBJ1-3; D unclear. Germline assignment: CDR1 MGHRA and CDR2 YSYEKL. The length of the CDR3 is 16 residues. The V gene lost 0 bases and the J gene lost 3 bases, with 12 bases spanning the gap.

This clone has just one count. This same CDR3 is encoded by further DNA sequences in the sample. The chain is built from TRBV5-1 and TRBJ2-7; tentative D call: TRBD1 (5 bases). Germline CDR1 reads SGHRS; CDR2 reads YFSETQ. The CDR3 has 13 amino acids. V lost 2 bases, J lost 1 base, and 7 bases lay in between. The CDR3 region has the DNA TGCGCCAGCAGCTTACGACAGTCCTACGAGCAGTACTTC. As protein: CASSLRQSYEQYF.

The chain links TRBV20-1 to TRBJ1-2, with unresolved D. The CDR3 loop spans 9 amino acids. V dropped 8 bases and J dropped 7 bases, with 8 bases sitting between them. Germline V CDR1 and CDR2: DFQATT, SNEGSKA (reference sequence). CDR3 in DNA: TGCAGTTCATGGGGTGGCTACACCTTC. It codes for CSSWGGYTF.

This sequence joins TRBV2 and TRBJ2-2, with D unclear. Germline lookup yields CDR1 SNHLY and CDR2 FYNNEI. The CDR3 is 15 residues long. Trimming removed 4 bases at V and 5 bases at J, with 14 bases between. CDR3 in amino acids: CASSVRPAFTGELFF. CDR3 coding DNA: TGTGCCAGCAGTGTCCGACCGGCGTTTACCGGGGAGCTGTTTTTT.

This clone came up a few times. V is TRBV27 and J is TRBJ2-3, with D tentatively TRBD1 (5 bases). Germline V gives CDR1 MNHEY, CDR2 SMNVEV (reference sequence). The germline V and J ends were trimmed by 5 bases and 1 base, with 16 bases remaining between them. The CDR3 covers 16 residues. The CDR3 sequence is CASSLQADRGTDTQYF. The CDR3 DNA reads as TGTGCCAGCAGTCTACAGGCAGATCGGGGCACAGATACGCAGTATTTT.

The V call is TRBV19, the J call TRBJ2-7; TRBD1 matches 7 bases. V lost 5 bases to trimming and J lost 0 bases; unmatched junction nucleotides: 7. The length of the CDR3 is 15 residues. Germline V gene sequence: CDR1 LNHDA, CDR2 SQIVND (reference sequence). CDR3 DNA sequence: TGTGCCAGTAGTTCAACCGGGACAGACTCCTACGAGCAGTACTTC. It specifies CASSSTGTDSYEQYF. Based on the CDR3 plus reference TRBV19 and TRBJ2-7, the full variable domain is DGGITQSPKYLFRKEGQNVTLSCEQNLNHDAMYWYRQDPGQGLRLIYYSQIVNDFQKGDIAEGYSVSREKKESFPLTVTSAQKNPTAFYLCASSSTGTDSYEQYFGPGTRLTVT.

This sequence joins TRBV18 and TRBJ1-6, with D hard to call. V dropped 3 bases and J dropped 8 bases, with 17 bases sitting between them. This CDR3 spans 16 amino acids. CDR1 KGHSH and CDR2 LQKENI come from the germline V gene. CDR3 sequence reads: CASSPPDQDFDSPLHF. The CDR3, as DNA: TGTGCCAGCTCACCGCCGGATCAGGATTTCGATTCACCCCTCCACTTT.

This chain connects TRBV11-1 to TRBJ2-1, with 11 bases lining up with TRBD2. V shed 2 bases and J 6 bases; nucleotides not matched to a gene: 6. The CDR3 loop spans 16 amino acids. The germline V gene encodes CDR1 SGHAT and CDR2 FQDESV (reference sequence). CDR3 residues: CASSLPWLAGGNEQFF. The CDR3 nucleotides read TGTGCCAGCAGCTTACCGTGGCTAGCGGGGGGCAATGAGCAGTTCTTC.

The chain has TRBV28 and TRBJ1-1; D may be TRBD1 (6 bases). Trimming cost V 7 bases and J 0 bases, with 21 bases left between them. The CDR3 has 17 amino acids. Germline lookup yields CDR1 MDHEN and CDR2 SYDVKM. The DNA of the CDR3 is TGTGCCAGCACCGCTGGGACATCTTCCTCCATGAACACTGAAGCTTTCTTT. As protein: CASTAGTSSSMNTEAFF.

The gene calls are TRBV18 and TRBJ2-3; 7 bases are a match to TRBD2. The CDR3 is 13 residues long. Losses at the gene ends were 2 bases for V and 9 bases for J; bases not matched to a gene: 5. CDR1 is KGHSH, CDR2 LQKENI, per germline. CDR3 residues: CASSPATSKTQYF. The CDR3 nucleotides are TGTGCCAGCTCACCAGCGACTAGCAAAACGCAGTATTTT.

This clone has a handful of counts. Additional DNA sequences in this sample encode the identical CDR3. The J gene is TRBJ1-2, the V gene TRBV30; D is undetermined. This CDR3 is built from 11 residues. The germline gives CDR1 GTSNPN, CDR2 SVGIG (reference sequence). V was clipped by 5 bases and J by 3 bases, with 7 bases between them. CDR3 sequence (DNA): TGTGCCTGGGGACTGGACTATGGCTACACCTTC. It specifies CAWGLDYGYTF.

This chain joins TRBV10-2 and TRBJ1-6; perhaps TRBD1 as D (5 bases). V shed 4 bases and J shed 3 bases, with 10 bases lying between them. The CDR3 totals 15 residues. Germline V gives CDR1 WSHSY, CDR2 SAAADI. CDR3 in amino acids: CASSALDSYNSPLHF. The CDR3, as DNA: TGCGCCAGCAGTGCCCTCGACAGCTATAATTCACCCCTCCACTTT.

In DNA, the CDR3 is TGCGCCAGCAGCGGGGGACTAGTCTCAGAGACCCAGTACTTC. Amino acid sequence: CASSGGLVSETQYF. The V gene is TRBV5-1, the J gene TRBJ2-5, with TRBD2 matching over 8 bases. V gave up 4 bases and J gave up 4 bases; unmatched junction bases: 6. The CDR3 consists of 14 residues. Germline V lookup: CDR1 SGHRS, CDR2 YFSETQ. The whole variable domain, filled in from reference TRBV5-1 and TRBJ2-5, reads KAGVTQTPRYLIKTRGQQVTLSCSPISGHRSVSWYQQTPGQGLQFLFEYFSETQRNKGNFPGRFSGRQFSNSRSEMNVSTLELGDSALYLCASSGGLVSETQYFGPGTRLLVL.

This clone was seen more than once but under ten times. Other DNA sequences in the sample encode the same CDR3. The CDR3 nucleotides are TGTGCCAGCAGCGTCCGACTAGCGGGCTACAATGAGCAGTTCTTC. Translated, it gives CASSVRLAGYNEQFF. The rearrangement joins TRBV9 to TRBJ2-1, with TRBD2 identical over 10 bases. Trimming took 2 bases from V and 3 from J; bases not matched to a gene: 2. Germline lookup yields CDR1 SGDLS and CDR2 YYNGEE. CDR3 size: 15 residues.

This clone has a handful of counts. This sequence joins TRBV4-3 and TRBJ1-2; 8 nucleotides agree with TRBD1. Germline V gene data show CDR1 as LGHNA and CDR2 as YSLEER. This CDR3 is built from 15 residues. With V trimmed by 0 bases and J by 7 bases, 7 bases remained unmatched. The CDR3 loop reads CASSQERQGAGGYTF. CDR3 DNA: TGCGCCAGCAGCCAAGAAAGGCAGGGGGCGGGTGGCTACACCTTC.

The count of this clone is one. The chain has TRBV7-3 and TRBJ2-3; D not resolved. The CDR3 covers 13 residues. Germline V gene data show CDR1 as SGHTA and CDR2 as FQGTGA. Trimming removed 0 bases at V and 4 bases at J, with 5 bases between. The CDR3 DNA reads TGTGCCAGCAGCTTAACGATGGCAGATACGCAGTATTTT. Protein product: CASSLTMADTQYF.

The chain combines TRBV11-2 with TRBJ2-2; D might be TRBD2 (5 bases). Germline CDR1 SGHAT, CDR2 FQNNGV. This CDR3 comprises 14 residues. V was pared by 5 bases and J by 6 bases, with 13 bases between. The CDR3 is CASSIPRASGELFF. CDR3 DNA sequence: TGTGCCAGCAGCATCCCGAGGGCATCCGGGGAGCTGTTTTTT.

The chain links TRBV6-1 to TRBJ2-7; TRBD1 might be the D (5 bases). Trimming shortened V by 1 base and J by 0 bases, and 13 bases separated the two germline ends. The CDR3 length is 16 residues. From germline, CDR1 is MNHNS and CDR2 SASEGT. The CDR3: CASSEEYRLFSYEQYF. CDR3 sequence (DNA): TGTGCCAGCAGTGAAGAGTACAGGCTGTTCTCCTACGAGCAGTACTTC.

The V call is TRBV6-1, the J call TRBJ2-5; D is possibly TRBD2 (5 bases). Trimming removed 6 bases at V and 7 bases at J, with 12 bases between. Germline-derived CDR1 and CDR2 are MNHNS and SASEGT. CDR3 length: 12 amino acids. CDR3 DNA sequence: TGTGCCAGCAGGGAGACCCGGGGGACCCAGTACTTC. It yields the protein CASRETRGTQYF.

The chain's CDR3 is CASSYGGGYTF. The DNA for the CDR3 is TGTGCCAGCAGTTACGGGGGTGGCTACACCTTC. This chain uses TRBV6-6 with TRBJ1-2; D may be TRBD1 (5 bases). Germline CDR1 MNHNY, CDR2 SVGAGI (reference sequence). This CDR3 has 11 amino acids. The V and J ends lost 2 bases and 7 bases respectively, with 5 bases between them.

This chain uses TRBV11-2 with TRBJ2-7; no clear D. This CDR3 has 14 amino acids. V lost 6 bases, J lost 6 bases, and 18 bases lay in between. The germline gives CDR1 SGHAT, CDR2 FQNNGV. In DNA form, the CDR3 reads TGTGCCAGCAGTATAGTGGGCACAGCTGGCGAGCAGTACTTC. Its protein product is CASSIVGTAGEQYF.